What follows are 2 T cell receptor beta chains derived from one specimen sequenced in a study of CD8+CD57+ T cells in acquired aplastic anemia. Template material for TCR beta VDJ and CDR3 profiling consisted of genomic DNA. TCRdb reprocessed the reads via MiXCR and lists one record per CDR3 protein. The profile shows about 180,000 distinct CDR3 sequences, 45% to 60% of them singletons. Sequencing involved patients with CD8+CD57+ cell expansion previously shown by flow cytometry. The specimen was sorted CD4+, CD8+, or CD8+CD57+ T cells (not recorded which) from PBMCs. Receptors originate from a human donor with aplastic anemia.

As to this clonotype: A much larger clone lies a single base off, so this may be a read error. The V gene is TRBV12-3 or TRBV12-4, the J gene TRBJ1-4; the D gene is possibly TRBD1 (6 bases). Trimming stripped 11 bases from V and 8 bases from J, with 18 bases between. This CDR3 contains 13 residues. The CDR3 nucleotides are TGTGCCTCAGGAGAGGGACACGGAGAAAAACTGTTTTTT. It yields the protein CASGEGHGEKLFF.

This clonotype was seen more than once but under ten times. It may be a read error: a sequence one base away is much more abundant. The chain uses TRBV7-8 and TRBJ2-2; the match to TRBD2 covers 9 bases. The CDR3 loop spans 16 amino acids. Germline V CDR1 and CDR2: SGHVS, FQNEAQ. The ends lost 1 base at V and 6 bases at J; junction bases unmatched: 6. CDR3 DNA sequence: TGTGCCAGCAGCTTAGTCCGCGGGGGGGCCGCCGGGGAGCTGTTTTTT. Protein sequence: CASSLVRGGAAGELFF. The entire variable domain, with the rest obtained from reference TRBV7-8 and TRBJ2-2, is as follows: GAGVSQSPRYKVAKRGQDVALRCDPISGHVSLFWYQQALGQGPEFLTYFQNEAQLDKSGLPSDRFFAERPEGSVSTLKIQRTQQEDSAVYLCASSLVRGGAAGELFFGEGSRLTVL.